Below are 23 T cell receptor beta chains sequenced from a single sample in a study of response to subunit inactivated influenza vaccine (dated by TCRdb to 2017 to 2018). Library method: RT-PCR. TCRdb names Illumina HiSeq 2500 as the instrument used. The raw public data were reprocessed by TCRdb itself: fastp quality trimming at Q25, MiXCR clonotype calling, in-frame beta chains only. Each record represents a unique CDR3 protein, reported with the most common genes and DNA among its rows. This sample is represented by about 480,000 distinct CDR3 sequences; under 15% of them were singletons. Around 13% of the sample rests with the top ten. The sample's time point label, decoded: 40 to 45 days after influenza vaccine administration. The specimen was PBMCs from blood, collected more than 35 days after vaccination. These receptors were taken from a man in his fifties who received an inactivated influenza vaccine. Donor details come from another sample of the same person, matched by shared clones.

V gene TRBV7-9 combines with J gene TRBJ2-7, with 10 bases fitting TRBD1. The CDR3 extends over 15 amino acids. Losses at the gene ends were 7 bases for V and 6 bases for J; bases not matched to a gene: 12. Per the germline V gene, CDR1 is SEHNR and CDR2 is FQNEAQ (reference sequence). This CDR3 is CASIDRGQGVGEQYF. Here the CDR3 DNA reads TGTGCCAGCATTGACCGCGGACAGGGGGTCGGCGAGCAGTACTTC.

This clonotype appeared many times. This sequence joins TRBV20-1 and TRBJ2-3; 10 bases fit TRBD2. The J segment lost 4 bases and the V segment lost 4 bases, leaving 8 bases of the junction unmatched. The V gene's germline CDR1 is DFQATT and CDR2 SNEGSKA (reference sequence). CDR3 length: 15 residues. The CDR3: CSATLLAGVADTQYF. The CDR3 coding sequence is TGCAGTGCTACCCTCCTAGCGGGAGTTGCAGATACGCAGTATTTT.

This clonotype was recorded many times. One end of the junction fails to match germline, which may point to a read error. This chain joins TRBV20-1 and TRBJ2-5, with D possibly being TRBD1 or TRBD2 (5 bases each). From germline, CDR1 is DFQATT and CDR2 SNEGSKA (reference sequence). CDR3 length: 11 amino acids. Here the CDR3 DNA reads TGCAGTGAAAGGGACCAAGAGGCCCAGTACTTC. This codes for CSERDQEAQYF.

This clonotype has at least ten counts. The CDR3 bases are TGTGCCAGCAGCCACCAAATTAGACAGGACGCTAACTATGGCTACACCTTC. Amino acid sequence: CASSHQIRQDANYGYTF. V usage is TRBV12-3 or TRBV12-4 and J usage is TRBJ1-2, with a tentative D call TRBD1 (6 bases). The V end lost 6 bases, the J end lost 0 bases, and 20 bases lay between the germline ends. There are 17 residues in the CDR3.

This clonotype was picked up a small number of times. CDR3 sequence (DNA): TGTGCCAGCAGCCAAGACTGGGGACAGCGGGGAAACATTCAGTACTTC. It yields the protein CASSQDWGQRGNIQYF. The gene calls are TRBV3-1 and TRBJ2-4; tentatively, D is TRBD1 or TRBD2 (7 bases each). Trimming cost V 0 bases and J 6 bases, with 15 bases left between them. The length of the CDR3 is 16 residues. Germline V gene data show CDR1 as LGHDT and CDR2 as YNNKEL (reference sequence).

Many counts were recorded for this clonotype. CDR3 DNA: TGTGCCAGCAGTTTCTTGTGGGGGGCAACGTCCAATGAGCAGTTCTTC. It codes for CASSFLWGATSNEQFF. The chain uses TRBV12-3 or TRBV12-4 and TRBJ2-1; either TRBD1 or TRBD2 may fit D (6 bases each). Trimming took 3 bases from V and 6 from J, leaving 18 bases between them. The CDR3 consists of 16 residues.

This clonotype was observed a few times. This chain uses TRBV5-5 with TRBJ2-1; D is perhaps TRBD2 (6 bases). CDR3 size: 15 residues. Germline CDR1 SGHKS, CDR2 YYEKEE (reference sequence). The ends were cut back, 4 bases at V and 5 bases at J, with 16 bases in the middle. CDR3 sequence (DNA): TGTGCCAGCAGCCGGGAGAGTGGCAGAAACAATGAGCAGTTCTTC. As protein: CASSRESGRNNEQFF.

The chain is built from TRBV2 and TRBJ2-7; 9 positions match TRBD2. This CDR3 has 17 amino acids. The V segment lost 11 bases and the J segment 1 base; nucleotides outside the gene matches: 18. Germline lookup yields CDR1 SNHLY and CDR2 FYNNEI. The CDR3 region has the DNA TGTGCCCTCTGTTTAGGAGCGGGGGGTCCTACTTCCTACGAGCAGTACTTC. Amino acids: CALCLGAGGPTSYEQYF.

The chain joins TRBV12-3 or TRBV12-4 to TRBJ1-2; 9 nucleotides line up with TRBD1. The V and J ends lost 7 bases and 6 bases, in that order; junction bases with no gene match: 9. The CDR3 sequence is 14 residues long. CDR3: CASTPTGGRHGYTF. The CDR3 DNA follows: TGTGCCAGCACCCCGACAGGGGGTAGACATGGCTACACCTTC.

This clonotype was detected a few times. CDR3 residues: CASSSGLNQPQHF. The DNA for the CDR3 is TGTGCCAGCAGCTCCGGACTCAATCAGCCCCAGCATTTT. The chain combines TRBV11-2 with TRBJ1-5; the D is unclear. CDR1 is SGHAT, CDR2 FQNNGV, per germline. This CDR3 spans 13 amino acids. Between the trimmed V and J ends, which lost 4 bases and 3 bases, there was a span of 7 bases.

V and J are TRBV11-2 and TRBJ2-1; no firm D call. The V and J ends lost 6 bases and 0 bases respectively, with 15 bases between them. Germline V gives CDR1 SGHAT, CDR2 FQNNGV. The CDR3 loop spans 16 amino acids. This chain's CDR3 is CASSYYYESSYNEQFF. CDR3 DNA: TGTGCCAGCAGTTACTACTACGAGAGCTCCTACAATGAGCAGTTCTTC.

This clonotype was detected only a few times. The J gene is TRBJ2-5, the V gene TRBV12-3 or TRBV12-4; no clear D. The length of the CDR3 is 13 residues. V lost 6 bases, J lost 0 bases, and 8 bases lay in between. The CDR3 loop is CASRGGNQETQYF. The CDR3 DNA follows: TGTGCCAGCAGAGGCGGTAACCAAGAGACCCAGTACTTC.

As DNA, the CDR3 is TGTGCCAGCTGCTTCCCCGAGGGCTATGGCTACACCTTC. Encoded protein: CASCFPEGYGYTF. J is TRBJ1-2 and V is TRBV28; no clear D gene. Germline values: CDR1 MDHEN, CDR2 SYDVKM. This CDR3 is 13 amino acids long. V lost 8 bases and J lost 4, with 14 bases in between.

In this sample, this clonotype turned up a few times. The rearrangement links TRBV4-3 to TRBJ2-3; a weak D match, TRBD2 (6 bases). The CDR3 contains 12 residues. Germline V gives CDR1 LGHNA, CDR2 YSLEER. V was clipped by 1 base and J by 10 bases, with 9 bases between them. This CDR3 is CASSQGGLAQYF. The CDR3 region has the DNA TGCGCCAGCAGCCAAGGGGGACTCGCGCAGTATTTT.

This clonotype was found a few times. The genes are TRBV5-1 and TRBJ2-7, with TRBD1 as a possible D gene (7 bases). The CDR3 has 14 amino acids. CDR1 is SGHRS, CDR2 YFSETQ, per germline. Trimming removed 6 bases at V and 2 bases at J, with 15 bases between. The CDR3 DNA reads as TGCGCCAGCAAGATCGGCGGGACAGCCTACGAGCAGTACTTC. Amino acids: CASKIGGTAYEQYF.

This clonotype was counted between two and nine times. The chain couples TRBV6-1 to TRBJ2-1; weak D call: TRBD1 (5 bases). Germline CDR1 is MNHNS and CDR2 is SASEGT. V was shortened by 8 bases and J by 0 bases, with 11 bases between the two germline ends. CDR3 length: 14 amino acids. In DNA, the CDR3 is TGTGCCAGCGGCCGGACACGCTCCTACAATGAGCAGTTCTTC. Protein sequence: CASGRTRSYNEQFF.

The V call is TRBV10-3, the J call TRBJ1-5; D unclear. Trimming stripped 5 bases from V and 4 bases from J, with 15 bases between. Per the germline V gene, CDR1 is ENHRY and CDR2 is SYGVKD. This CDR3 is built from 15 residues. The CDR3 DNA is TGTGCCATCAGTAAGGAACACCTAGCAAATCAGCCCCAGCATTTT. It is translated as CAISKEHLANQPQHF.

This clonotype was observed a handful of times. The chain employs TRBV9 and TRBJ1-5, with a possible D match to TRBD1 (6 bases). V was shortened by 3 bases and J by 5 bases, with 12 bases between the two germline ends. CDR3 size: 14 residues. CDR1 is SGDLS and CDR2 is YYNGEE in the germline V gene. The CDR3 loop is CASSAAGAHQPQHF. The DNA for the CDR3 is TGTGCCAGCAGCGCGGCAGGGGCTCATCAGCCCCAGCATTTT.

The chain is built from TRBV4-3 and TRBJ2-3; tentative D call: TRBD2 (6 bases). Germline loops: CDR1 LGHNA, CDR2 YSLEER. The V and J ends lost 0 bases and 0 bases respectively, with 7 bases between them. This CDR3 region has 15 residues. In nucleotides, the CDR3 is TGCGCCAGCAGCCAAGAACTAGCCAGCACAGATACGCAGTATTTT. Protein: CASSQELASTDTQYF.

The CDR3 is CASSQDPQGRQPQHF. The CDR3 nucleotides are TGCGCCAGCAGCCAAGATCCCCAGGGCCGGCAGCCCCAGCATTTT. The chain couples TRBV4-3 to TRBJ1-5; D might be TRBD1 (5 bases). Germline values: CDR1 LGHNA, CDR2 YSLEER. Trimming cost V 0 bases and J 7 bases, with 13 bases left between them. This CDR3 is built from 15 residues.

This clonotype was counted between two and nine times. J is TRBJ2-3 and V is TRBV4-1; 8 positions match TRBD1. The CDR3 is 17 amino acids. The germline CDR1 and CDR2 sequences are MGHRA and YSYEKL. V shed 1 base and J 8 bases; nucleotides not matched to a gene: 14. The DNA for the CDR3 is TGCGCCAGCAGCCAAGGCTTTCCTCAGGGGGCCACGGGTACGCAGTATTTT. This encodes CASSQGFPQGATGTQYF.

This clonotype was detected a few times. DNA for the CDR3: TGTGCCATCAAAGGAAGCGGGAACTCCTACGAGCAGTACTTC. Protein product: CAIKGSGNSYEQYF. The chain uses TRBV10-3 and TRBJ2-7; 7 nucleotides match TRBD2. The CDR3 has 14 residues. Germline V gene lookup returns CDR1 ENHRY and CDR2 SYGVKD. After removal of 7 bases from V and 0 bases from J, the junction contained 6 bases not matched to a gene.

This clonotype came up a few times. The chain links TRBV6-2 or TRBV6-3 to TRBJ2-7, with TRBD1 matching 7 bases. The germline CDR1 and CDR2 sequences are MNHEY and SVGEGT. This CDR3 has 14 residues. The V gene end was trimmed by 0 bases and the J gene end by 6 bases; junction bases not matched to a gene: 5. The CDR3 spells CASSYSVGGGEQYF. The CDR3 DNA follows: TGTGCCAGCAGTTACTCGGTAGGGGGCGGCGAGCAGTACTTC.